This TCR beta chain was captured in a study of PD-L1 blockade in urothelial cancer. V trimming: 2 bases; J trimming: 1 base; junction bases outside the gene matches: 3. Germline V CDR1 and CDR2: MGHRA, YSYEKL. This CDR3 spans 16 amino acids. TCRdb keeps only in-frame clones here, not all; method: immunoSEQ multiplex PCR. Here the sample spans about 95,000 clones, roughly 84% being singletons. Time point meaning: pretreatment peripheral blood. Sample: PBMCs, taken around atezolizumab (anti-PD-L1) treatment. The chain recombines TRBV4-1 with TRBJ2-2, with TRBD1 matching 8 bases. The TCR was taken from a man aged 55 to 70 with urothelial cancer. In DNA, the CDR3 is TGCGCCAGCAGCCAACAGGGGGCAGGGAACACCGGGGAGCTGTTTTTT. This sequence encodes CASSQQGAGNTGELFF.